The 21 T cell receptor beta chains listed next were all sequenced from one sample in a study of OX40 agonist ivuxolimab in advanced cancers. Sequenced by immunoSEQ multiplex PCR; TCRdb stores in-frame clones only, minus some. Of tens of thousands of clones listed, approximately 79% were seen once; the top ten hold 1.5% to 2%. The starting material was CD4+ or CD8+ T cells sorted from blood, obtained in a trial of the OX40 agonist ivuxolimab. These receptors were taken from an adult with an advanced solid tumor such as melanoma, head and neck, liver or kidney cancer.

This clone was counted a few times. The chain links TRBV5-4 to TRBJ2-3, with D unresolved. Germline V gene lookup returns CDR1 SGHNT and CDR2 YYREEE (reference sequence). Between the trimmed V and J ends, which lost 0 bases and 0 bases, there was a span of 11 bases. CDR3 length equals 16 residues. The CDR3 region has the DNA TGTGCCAGCAGCTTGGTAGGGCGGAGTAGCACAGATACGCAGTATTTT. Residues: CASSLVGRSSTDTQYF.

The CDR3 reads CASSLGTEKAGYTF. Here the CDR3 DNA reads TGCGCCAGCAGCCTCGGGACGGAAAAGGCGGGCTACACCTTC. The chain recombines TRBV4-1 with TRBJ1-2; TRBD1 might be the D (5 bases). Trimming took 4 bases from V and 8 from J, leaving 17 bases between them. Germline CDR1 and CDR2: MGHRA and YSYEKL. The CDR3 is made up of 14 amino acids.

J is TRBJ1-2 and V is TRBV30; tentatively, D is TRBD1 (5 bases). The CDR3 totals 13 residues. The V gene's germline CDR1 is GTSNPN and CDR2 SVGIG (reference sequence). V lost 4 bases to trimming and J lost 0 bases, with 9 bases between them. For the CDR3, the DNA is TGTGCCTGGACCGACAGCCCTAACTATGGCTACACCTTC. It specifies CAWTDSPNYGYTF.

This clone was detected ten times or more. Other DNA sequences in the same sample also yield this CDR3. V usage is TRBV5-1 and J usage is TRBJ2-5; D tentatively fits TRBD1 or TRBD2 (6 bases each). Trimming removed 0 bases at V and 2 bases at J, with 11 bases between. Germline V gene lookup returns CDR1 SGHRS and CDR2 YFSETQ. The length of the CDR3 is 15 residues. The CDR3 sequence: CASSLGQGGQETQYF. CDR3 nucleotides: TGCGCCAGCAGCTTGGGTCAAGGGGGGCAAGAGACCCAGTACTTC.

The chain carries TRBV29-1 and TRBJ1-2, with D uncertain. In germline, CDR1 is SQVTM, CDR2 ANQGSEA. V lost 4 bases to trimming and J lost 3 bases, with 12 bases between them. This CDR3 region has 13 residues. The DNA for the CDR3 is TGCAGCGTTGTGGGAGGAACCGACTATGGCTACACCTTC. This encodes CSVVGGTDYGYTF.

V usage is TRBV7-8 and J usage is TRBJ1-5, with 7 bases aligning to TRBD1. Germline-derived CDR1 and CDR2 are SGHVS and FQNEAQ. V shed 0 bases, J shed 5 bases, and the junction held 7 bases outside the gene matches. This CDR3 region has 16 residues. The CDR3 reads CASSLAARGSHQPQHF. The CDR3 DNA sequence: TGTGCCAGCAGCTTAGCGGCCAGGGGGAGTCATCAGCCCCAGCATTTT.

The V and J genes are TRBV6-5 and TRBJ2-7; TRBD2 might be the D (6 bases). V was clipped by 7 bases and J by 7 bases, with 23 bases between them. CDR3 size: 15 residues. Germline-derived CDR1 and CDR2 are MNHEY and SVGAGI. The CDR3 DNA follows: TGTGCCAGCAAACCTGAAGCGGGCCCTTCGGCAGAGCAGTACTTC. Its protein product is CASKPEAGPSAEQYF.

The CDR3 here is CASSNRDRDRKLFF. The DNA of the CDR3 is TGTGCCAGCAGCAACCGGGACAGGGATCGGAAACTGTTTTTT. This chain joins TRBV7-2 and TRBJ1-4, with 9 positions matching TRBD1. Germline V gives CDR1 SGHTA, CDR2 FQGNSA. CDR3 length: 14 residues. J lost 11 bases, V lost 5 bases, and 9 bases had no gene match.

The chain is built from TRBV29-1 and TRBJ1-5, with TRBD1 matching over 10 bases. This CDR3 has 14 residues. The trim removed 5 bases at V and 2 bases at J, leaving 3 bases unmatched. Germline CDR1 reads SQVTM; CDR2 reads ANQGSEA. In DNA form, the CDR3 reads TGCAGCGTTTTGACAGGGGGCGGCAATCAGCCCCAGCATTTT. This translates into CSVLTGGGNQPQHF.

This clone was counted a few times. V and J are TRBV6-1 and TRBJ2-7; D unclear. CDR3 size: 13 residues. The germline gives CDR1 MNHNS, CDR2 SASEGT. V was clipped by 3 bases and J by 2 bases, with 8 bases between them. The CDR3 DNA is TGTGCCAGCAGTGAGGGCGGTACCTACGAGCAGTACTTC. It translates to CASSEGGTYEQYF.

The gene calls are TRBV11-3 and TRBJ2-3; D perhaps matches TRBD2 (7 bases). Trimming took 4 bases from V and 6 from J, leaving 20 bases between them. This CDR3 contains 16 residues. Germline loops: CDR1 SGHNT, CDR2 YENEEA. Here the CDR3 reads CASSSRGAGAGDTQYF. The CDR3 DNA is TGTGCCAGCAGCTCCCGAGGGGCGGGGGCTGGGGATACGCAGTATTTT.

This chain joins TRBV6-5 and TRBJ1-6; D is undetermined. The CDR3 runs 15 residues. The V end lost 7 bases, the J end lost 0 bases, and 10 bases lay between the germline ends. Germline loops: CDR1 MNHEY, CDR2 SVGAGI. This CDR3 is CASTRASSYNSPLHF. CDR3 coding DNA: TGTGCCAGCACCCGGGCGAGCTCCTATAATTCACCCCTCCACTTT.

The chain carries TRBV7-8 and TRBJ2-1; 7 bases align to TRBD2. V gave up 1 base and J gave up 14 bases; unmatched junction bases: 5. Germline lookup yields CDR1 SGHVS and CDR2 FQNEAQ. The CDR3 contains 12 residues. The CDR3 DNA is TGTGCCAGCAGCTTAGGGGCGGGAGTTAAGTTCTTC. Its protein product is CASSLGAGVKFF.

The chain recombines TRBV9 with TRBJ2-5; D unresolved. The V gene lost 4 bases and the J gene lost 5 bases, with 6 bases spanning the gap. In germline, CDR1 is SGDLS, CDR2 YYNGEE. The CDR3 has 11 residues. DNA for the CDR3: TGTGCCAGCAGCATTCAGGAGACCCAGTACTTC. It is translated as CASSIQETQYF.

The chain is built from TRBV4-3 and TRBJ1-6; the match to TRBD1 covers 9 bases. Germline CDR1 and CDR2: LGHNA and YSLEER. The V gene end was trimmed by 4 bases and the J gene end by 11 bases; junction bases not matched to a gene: 21. The CDR3 contains 19 residues. CDR3 sequence reads: CASSRRVGTGSHQFTPLHF. CDR3 sequence (DNA): TGCGCCAGCAGCCGCCGGGTGGGGACAGGGTCCCATCAATTCACACCCCTCCACTTT.

The sample holds one count of this clone. The chain has TRBV4-3 and TRBJ1-1; D is possibly TRBD1 (5 bases). Trimming took 0 bases from V and 5 from J, leaving 22 bases between them. The CDR3 covers 18 residues. In germline, CDR1 is LGHNA, CDR2 YSLEER. CDR3 nucleotides: TGCGCCAGCAGCCAAGAGAGGGGAGCGCGGTGGGGTAAGACTGAAGCTTTCTTT. Protein: CASSQERGARWGKTEAFF.

This chain connects TRBV7-3 to TRBJ2-1; 9 nucleotides match TRBD2. The CDR3 contains 16 residues. The V segment lost 5 bases and the J segment 9 bases; nucleotides outside the gene matches: 14. In germline, CDR1 is SGHTA, CDR2 FQGTGA. CDR3 nucleotides: TGTGCCAGCAGCCCCCTTGTGGCGGGGGGGCTGAGTGAGCAGTTCTTC. Amino acid sequence: CASSPLVAGGLSEQFF.

The rearrangement links TRBV2 to TRBJ1-4; 7 bases match TRBD1. Germline CDR1 reads SNHLY; CDR2 reads FYNNEI. V lost 2 bases to trimming and J lost 3 bases; unmatched junction nucleotides: 3. The CDR3 is 15 residues long. In DNA form, the CDR3 reads TGTGCCAGCAGTGAATCAGGGACAGCTAATGAAAAACTGTTTTTT. Protein: CASSESGTANEKLFF.

The chain joins TRBV19 to TRBJ2-3; D unresolved. The germline CDR1 and CDR2 sequences are LNHDA and SQIVND (reference sequence). Trimming took 5 bases from V and 0 from J, leaving 6 bases between them. The CDR3 covers 13 residues. The CDR3 sequence: CASSRPSTDTQYF. The CDR3 nucleotides read TGTGCCAGTAGTCGGCCTAGCACAGATACGCAGTATTTT. Looking up the rest from reference TRBV19 and TRBJ2-3 gives the full variable domain: DGGITQSPKYLFRKEGQNVTLSCEQNLNHDAMYWYRQDPGQGLRLIYYSQIVNDFQKGDIAEGYSVSREKKESFPLTVTSAQKNPTAFYLCASSRPSTDTQYFGPGTRLTVL.

The V call is TRBV18, the J call TRBJ2-1, with TRBD1 identical over 8 bases. The CDR3 spans 16 residues. The germline gives CDR1 KGHSH, CDR2 LQKENI. The V gene end was trimmed by 0 bases and the J gene end by 3 bases; junction bases not matched to a gene: 4. DNA of the CDR3: TGTGCCAGCTCACCACCAGGGACAGGACACTACAATGAGCAGTTCTTC. It translates to CASSPPGTGHYNEQFF.

In this sample, this clone turned up once. Other nucleotide sequences in the sample specify the same CDR3. This sequence joins TRBV7-9 and TRBJ2-5; no firm D call. V was cut by 1 base and J by 0 bases, with 9 bases left in between. The CDR3 contains 15 residues. Germline lookup yields CDR1 SEHNR and CDR2 FQNEAQ (reference sequence). The CDR3 sequence is CASSLGTAYQETQYF. CDR3 sequence (DNA): TGTGCCAGCAGCTTAGGAACCGCGTACCAAGAGACCCAGTACTTC.